The present entry profiles one T cell receptor beta chain with its context. Its antigen is unknown. The sample originates from a study of T cell responses to AZD1222 COVID-19 vaccine. TCRdb's table, derived via immunoSEQ multiplex PCR, lists solely in-frame clones and lacks some. This table holds over 100,000 clones, about nine tenths found once. There are 14 residues in the CDR3. The V gene lost 8 bases and the J gene lost 4 bases, with 15 bases spanning the gap. The germline V gene has CDR1 LNHDA and CDR2 SQIVND (reference sequence). Notes on the study in general: Nearly half of unique spike-specific TCRs reportedly avoided B.1.351 and B.1.1.7 mutated regions. It was only a handful of AZD1222 recipients who were seropositive at baseline.

V usage is TRBV19 and J usage is TRBJ2-1; the D gene is possibly TRBD1 (5 bases). This sample comprised peripheral blood, obtained on day 0 of AZD1222 vaccination. The receptor comes from an adult in good health. CDR3 protein: CASGRIQGYNEQFF. Written as DNA, the CDR3 is TGTGCCAGTGGCAGGATCCAGGGATACAATGAGCAGTTCTTC.